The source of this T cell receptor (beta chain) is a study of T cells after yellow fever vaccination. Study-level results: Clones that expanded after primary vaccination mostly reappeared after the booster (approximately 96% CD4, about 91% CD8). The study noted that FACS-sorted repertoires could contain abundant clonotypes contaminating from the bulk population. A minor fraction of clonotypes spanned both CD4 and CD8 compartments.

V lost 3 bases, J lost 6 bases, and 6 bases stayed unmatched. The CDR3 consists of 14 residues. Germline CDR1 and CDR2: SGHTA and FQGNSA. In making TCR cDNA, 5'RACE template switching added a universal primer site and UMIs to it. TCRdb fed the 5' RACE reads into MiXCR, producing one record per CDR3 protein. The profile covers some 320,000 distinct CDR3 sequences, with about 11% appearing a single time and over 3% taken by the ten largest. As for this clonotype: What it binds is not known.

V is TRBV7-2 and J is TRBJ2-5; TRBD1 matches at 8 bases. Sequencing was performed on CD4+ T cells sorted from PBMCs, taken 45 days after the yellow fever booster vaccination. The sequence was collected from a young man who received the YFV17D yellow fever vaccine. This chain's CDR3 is CASSFGQGEKTQYF. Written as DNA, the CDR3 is TGTGCCAGCAGCTTCGGACAGGGAGAAAAGACCCAGTACTTC.